This paragraph reports one T cell receptor (beta chain). This sample is part of a study of blood T cell repertoires in COVID-19. Overall study context: The study drew acute and convalescent COVID-19 samples from the United States, Italy and Spain.

Among Cohort 3 donors, those recovered had two negative PCRs, clearance, or symptom resolution. Per the study methods: Amplification with reference gene primers provided the estimates of nucleated cell counts. Profiling relied on immunoSEQ multiplex PCR, and the TCRdb table lists in-frame clones only, not all of them. V and J calls and clone size are as listed in that table; D and trimming were resolved from the DNA. The data show a few hundred thousand clones, roughly four fifths seen once. The sample comprised PBMCs or T cells enriched from blood (not recorded which). This sequence was found in a woman aged 50 to 60 who had recovered from COVID-19.

The CDR3 loop is CASSRPFRGHGATNEKLFF. The CDR3 DNA is TGTGCCAGCAGCAGACCTTTCAGGGGCCATGGGGCAACTAATGAAAAACTGTTTTTT. The J gene is TRBJ1-4, the V gene TRBV14; D might be TRBD1 (6 bases). Per germline, CDR1 SGHDN and CDR2 FVKESK. The CDR3 spans 19 residues. Trimming pared 5 bases from V and 0 bases from J, leaving 22 bases between. The whole variable domain, filled in from reference TRBV14 and TRBJ1-4, reads EAGVTQFPSHSVIEKGQTVTLRCDPISGHDNLYWYRRVMGKEIKFLLHFVKESKQDESGMPNNRFLAERTGGTYSTLKVQPAELEDSGVYFCASSRPFRGHGATNEKLFFGSGTQLSVL.